These 18 T cell receptor beta chains share one sample of origin, sequenced in a study of T cells after yellow fever vaccination (dated by TCRdb to between 2018 and 2021). This specimen's treatment or condition label, interpreted: live attenuated yellow fever vaccine strain. Library construction relied on 5' RACE. The reads were generated on an Illumina HiSeq 2500. TCRdb handled the public reads itself, with Q25 trimming in fastp and clone calling in MiXCR, and kept productive beta chains. Each entry is one CDR3 protein sequence, shown with its most common DNA and genes. Counted in this sample were about 630,000 distinct CDR3 sequences; around 12% of them appeared once. The ten biggest clones cover 15% of the sample. The sequencing here drew on PBMCs, taken on the day of the yellow fever booster vaccination. The receptors shown here come from a man aged 25-40 years who received the YFV17D yellow fever vaccine.

The CDR3: CATRGYPSSYEQYF. The DNA of the CDR3 is TGTGCCACGAGGGGGTATCCGAGCTCCTACGAGCAGTACTTC. This chain connects TRBV10-3 to TRBJ2-7, with a possible D match to TRBD1 (6 bases). This CDR3 comprises 14 residues. Trimming took 10 bases from V and 0 from J, leaving 16 bases between them. CDR1 ENHRY and CDR2 SYGVKD come from the germline V gene.

V gene TRBV19 combines with J gene TRBJ2-3, with D uncertain. Trimming cost V 4 bases and J 6 bases, with 8 bases left between them. The germline gives CDR1 LNHDA, CDR2 SQIVND (reference sequence). The CDR3 is made up of 12 amino acids. The CDR3 protein is CASSSTWDTQYF. In DNA form, the CDR3 reads TGTGCCAGTAGTAGTACATGGGATACGCAGTATTTT.

This clonotype appeared many times. The chain carries TRBV20-1 and TRBJ2-4; TRBD1 agrees at 10 bases. V lost 5 bases to trimming and J lost 6 bases; unmatched junction nucleotides: 4. Germline lookup yields CDR1 DFQATT and CDR2 SNEGSKA (reference sequence). There are 13 residues in the CDR3. The chain's CDR3 is CSAGGQGTNIQYF. The CDR3 nucleotides read TGCAGTGCTGGGGGACAGGGGACAAACATTCAGTACTTC.

The chain combines TRBV21-1 with TRBJ2-7; the table's D call, TRBD1, has no DNA check behind it. TRBV21-1 is listed as a pseudogene. CDR3 length: 14 residues. CDR3 sequence: CASTQDSPGHEQYF. In DNA form, the CDR3 reads TGTGCCAGCACCCAGGACAGCCCAGGCCACGAGCAGTACTTC.

The chain is built from TRBV7-9 and TRBJ1-2, with 7 bases aligning to TRBD1. Germline V CDR1 and CDR2: SEHNR, FQNEAQ (reference sequence). V shed 6 bases and J 7 bases; nucleotides not matched to a gene: 8. The CDR3 consists of 13 residues. The CDR3 nucleotides are TGTGCCAGCAGTTACGGACAGGAGGGTGGCTACACCTTC. It is translated as CASSYGQEGGYTF.

The chain is built from TRBV4-2 and TRBJ2-2; D remains unclear. CDR1 is LGHNA and CDR2 is YNFKEQ in the germline V gene. V was pared by 1 base and J by 6 bases, with 9 bases between. The CDR3 has 14 amino acids. This CDR3 reads CASSQGSGSGELFF. CDR3 nucleotide sequence: TGTGCCAGCAGCCAAGGAAGTGGGTCCGGGGAGCTGTTTTTT.

This clonotype was counted only a few times. V usage is TRBV19 and J usage is TRBJ2-1; 14 nucleotides line up with TRBD2. The CDR3 runs to 18 residues. The germline V gene encodes CDR1 LNHDA and CDR2 SQIVND (reference sequence). Trimming cost V 6 bases and J 0 bases; bases outside gene matches: 7. CDR3 loop: CASSGLAGGRPSYNEQFF. Written as DNA, the CDR3 is TGTGCCAGTAGCGGACTAGCGGGAGGACGCCCCTCCTACAATGAGCAGTTCTTC.

This clonotype occurred a few times. The V and J genes are TRBV20-1 and TRBJ2-3; 10 nucleotides align to TRBD2. Looked up from germline, CDR1 is DFQATT and CDR2 is SNEGSKA (reference sequence). This CDR3 has 16 amino acids. In DNA, the CDR3 is TGCAGGGCCGGAACAGGGGGGACTAGCGGCACAGATACGCAGTATTTT. This gives the protein CRAGTGGTSGTDTQYF.

V and J are TRBV14 and TRBJ2-2; the D gene is possibly TRBD2 (5 bases). Germline V gene lookup returns CDR1 SGHDN and CDR2 FVKESK. The length of the CDR3 is 17 residues. Trimming left V 0 bases short and J 3 bases short, with 14 bases between. CDR3 DNA sequence: TGTGCCAGCAGCCAAGATTGGATGGGAGTGTACACCGGGGAGCTGTTTTTT. Amino acids: CASSQDWMGVYTGELFF.

This chain connects TRBV10-3 to TRBJ2-1, with TRBD2 matching 8 bases. Germline lookup yields CDR1 ENHRY and CDR2 SYGVKD. Trimming at V came to 6 bases and at J to 3 bases, leaving 1 base not matched to a gene. The CDR3 is 13 amino acids. Here the CDR3 DNA reads TGTGCCATCAGAGGGACTAGCTACAATGAGCAGTTCTTC. Protein sequence: CAIRGTSYNEQFF.

Here the CDR3 reads CASSIVGSSWDSPLHF. The CDR3 bases are TGTGCCAGTAGTATAGTTGGGTCGTCGTGGGATTCACCCCTCCACTTT. This chain joins TRBV19 and TRBJ1-6; D is uncertain. V lost 1 base and J lost 8, with 15 bases in between. Per germline, CDR1 LNHDA and CDR2 SQIVND (reference sequence). The CDR3 contains 16 residues.

Notes on this clonotype: Just one base apart from a much larger clone, this may be a read error. The V gene is TRBV18, the J gene TRBJ1-5; TRBD1 agrees at 10 bases. The germline V gene encodes CDR1 KGHSH and CDR2 LQKENI. The ends lost 8 bases at V and 9 bases at J; junction bases unmatched: 13. The CDR3 length is 15 residues. The CDR3 protein is CASATSTGGRSPQHF. The CDR3 DNA follows: TGTGCCAGCGCTACCTCGACAGGGGGCCGGTCGCCCCAGCATTTT.

This chain uses TRBV11-2 with TRBJ2-7; 7 bases line up with TRBD2. V shed 5 bases, J shed 0 bases, and the junction held 10 bases outside the gene matches. CDR1 is SGHAT and CDR2 is FQNNGV in the germline V gene. The CDR3 extends over 16 amino acids. CDR3 amino acids: CASSRRSGTSSYEQYF. The CDR3 region has the DNA TGTGCCAGCAGCAGGAGGAGCGGGACCAGCTCCTACGAGCAGTACTTC.

This clonotype was seen a few times. The chain couples TRBV5-6 to TRBJ2-2; 7 bases match TRBD2. From germline, CDR1 is SGHDT and CDR2 YYEEEE. The trim removed 10 bases at V and 6 bases at J, leaving 18 bases unmatched. This CDR3 has 16 residues. The CDR3 DNA reads TGTGCCTCGGCCTGGAGGCGGGAGCTCGGTGCCGGGGAGCTGTTTTTT. Translated: CASAWRRELGAGELFF.

The gene calls are TRBV12-3 or TRBV12-4 and TRBJ2-5; 7 positions match TRBD2. The length of the CDR3 is 13 residues. The V gene end was trimmed by 5 bases and the J gene end by 5 bases; junction bases not matched to a gene: 5. In nucleotides, the CDR3 is TGTGCCAGCAGTACGACCGGGAGGGAGACCCAGTACTTC. It yields the protein CASSTTGRETQYF.

This clonotype was recorded many times. This chain links TRBV28 with TRBJ2-1, with D unclear. The CDR3 runs 10 residues. Germline values: CDR1 MDHEN, CDR2 SYDVKM. The germline V and J ends were trimmed by 6 bases and 5 bases, with 2 bases remaining between them. CDR3 bases: TGTGCCAGCAGGGACAATGAGCAGTTCTTC. Protein product: CASRDNEQFF.

CDR3 in DNA: TGTGCCAGCAGTCGAGCAGGGGTTGGCGAGCAGTACTTC. Residues: CASSRAGVGEQYF. The rearrangement uses TRBV12-3 or TRBV12-4 and TRBJ2-7, with a possible D match to TRBD1 (6 bases). The CDR3 is 13 amino acids. V was pared by 5 bases and J by 6 bases, with 14 bases between.

This clonotype came up a few times. This chain uses TRBV10-2 with TRBJ2-5; 14 bases are a match to TRBD2. Per germline, CDR1 WSHSY and CDR2 SAAADI. This CDR3 has 16 residues. V shed 8 bases, J shed 5 bases, and the junction held 10 bases outside the gene matches. The CDR3 here is CASSGLAGVDGETQYF. CDR3 nucleotide sequence: TGCGCCAGCTCGGGACTAGCGGGAGTTGATGGGGAGACCCAGTACTTC.